The 20 T cell receptor beta chains below were found in one sample sequenced in a study of blood T cells in healthy people across ages. Through a sample-barcoded 5' primer and a J-beta primer mix, a second PCR was run for about 6 to 11 cycles. TCRdb processed the 5' RACE reads anew with MiXCR; each CDR3 protein has one entry. The table records about 630,000 distinct CDR3 sequences, more than 20% of them present only once. Sequencing was done on a sample of blood. These receptors were taken from a man aged 70 or older in good health.

The CDR3 DNA reads TGTGCCATCAGTGAGTCGCGGCAGCCCCCTGAAGCTTTCTTT. Its translation: CAISESRQPPEAFF. V is TRBV10-3 and J is TRBJ1-1; D not resolved. V lost 0 bases and J lost 6, with 11 bases in between. The CDR3 is 14 amino acids. CDR1 is ENHRY, CDR2 SYGVKD, per germline.

This clonotype occurred a few times. This rearrangement joins TRBV9 to TRBJ2-2, with D hard to call. The CDR3 runs 13 residues. V lost 3 bases to trimming and J lost 1 base, with 4 bases between them. Germline V gene sequence: CDR1 SGDLS, CDR2 YYNGEE. Here the CDR3 reads CASSGENTGELFF. The CDR3 DNA follows: TGTGCCAGCAGCGGGGAGAACACCGGGGAGCTGTTTTTT.

The table lists this clonotype with many counts. This rearrangement joins TRBV3-1 to TRBJ2-1, with 8 positions matching TRBD1. The germline V gene encodes CDR1 LGHDT and CDR2 YNNKEL (reference sequence). Unmatched junction bases numbered 6, after V lost 2 bases and J lost 3 bases. The CDR3 totals 16 residues. CDR3 nucleotides: TGTGCCAGCAGCCAAAGACAGGGGAAACGCTACAATGAGCAGTTCTTC. It codes for CASSQRQGKRYNEQFF.

DNA of the CDR3: TGTGCCAGCAGTGAGTACAGAAACAATGAGCAGTTCTTC. Translated: CASSEYRNNEQFF. This rearrangement joins TRBV6-1 to TRBJ2-1; D not resolved. The CDR3 is 13 residues long. V gave up 3 bases and J gave up 5 bases, with 8 bases separating them. Germline V gene data show CDR1 as MNHNS and CDR2 as SASEGT.

This clonotype was seen only a few times. The rearrangement uses TRBV19 and TRBJ1-3, with a possible D match to TRBD1 (6 bases). This CDR3 is 21 amino acids long. The ends were cut back, 4 bases at V and 0 bases at J, with 28 bases in the middle. Germline lookup yields CDR1 LNHDA and CDR2 SQIVND (reference sequence). This CDR3 reads CASSTDDRPTGLRSSGNTIYF. In DNA form, the CDR3 reads TGTGCCAGTAGTACCGACGACAGGCCCACAGGACTTAGAAGCTCTGGAAACACCATATATTTT.

As to this clonotype: The CDR3 does not end in the conserved phenylalanine or tryptophan, so this is likely a read error. The chain combines TRBV28 with TRBJ1-2; tentatively, D is TRBD1 (6 bases). V lost 1 base and J 6 bases, leaving 15 bases between the germline ends. This CDR3 has 15 residues. Germline values: CDR1 MDHEN, CDR2 SYDVKM. CDR3 loop: CASSLFGAGDHGYTL. Written as DNA, the CDR3 is TGTGCCAGCAGTTTATTCGGGGCAGGGGATCATGGCTACACCCTC.

This clonotype occurred a few times. This chain uses TRBV27 with TRBJ2-5; tentatively, D is TRBD2 (5 bases). The length of the CDR3 is 14 residues. Between the trimmed V and J ends, which lost 6 bases and 4 bases, there was a span of 15 bases. Germline CDR1 and CDR2: MNHEY and SMNVEV (reference sequence). CDR3 protein: CASSQRRGLETQYF. The CDR3 DNA is TGTGCCAGCAGCCAGCGTCGGGGATTAGAGACCCAGTACTTC.

The table lists this clonotype with a few counts. Here the CDR3 reads CASSPSHSSSSYEQYF. In nucleotides, the CDR3 is TGTGCCAGCAGCCCTTCCCATTCATCTAGCTCCTACGAGCAGTACTTC. The chain employs TRBV7-6 and TRBJ2-5; the D is unclear. TRBJ2-7 matches the DNA end more closely, so the J call is doubtful. Germline V lookup: CDR1 SGHVS, CDR2 FNYEAQ. There are 16 residues in the CDR3.

This clonotype occurred a few times. The chain joins TRBV5-5 to TRBJ1-4; tentative D call: TRBD1 (6 bases). The V end lost 3 bases, the J end lost 8 bases, and 8 bases lay between the germline ends. Germline V gives CDR1 SGHKS, CDR2 YYEKEE (reference sequence). This CDR3 is built from 12 residues. The CDR3 spells CASSWTDEKLFF. In DNA, the CDR3 is TGTGCCAGCAGCTGGACAGACGAAAAACTGTTTTTT. Together with reference TRBV5-5 and TRBJ1-4, the CDR3 gives the full variable domain: DAGVTQSPTHLIKTRGQQVTLRCSPISGHKSVSWYQQVLGQGPQFIFQYYEKEERGRGNFPDRFSARQFPNYSSELNVNALLLGDSALYLCASSWTDEKLFFGSGTQLSVL.

The chain recombines TRBV28 with TRBJ2-1; D possibly uses TRBD1 or TRBD2 (6 bases each). The CDR3 loop spans 15 amino acids. With 11 bases removed from V and 2 bases from J, the gap between germline ends came to 19 bases. Germline CDR1 is MDHEN and CDR2 is SYDVKM. The CDR3 spells CAGGGSTVTYNEQFF. CDR3 in DNA: TGTGCCGGAGGGGGGTCCACGGTCACCTACAATGAGCAGTTCTTC.

This clonotype was seen only a few times. This chain links TRBV20-1 with TRBJ2-5; tentative D call: TRBD2 (6 bases). The DNA matches TRBJ2-1 better at its end, which makes the J call doubtful. The CDR3 extends over 14 amino acids. CDR1 and CDR2 from the germline V gene are DFQATT and SNEGSKA (reference sequence). DNA for the CDR3: TGCAGTGCTAGAGATATTACTAGCAGCAATGAGCAGTTCTTC. As protein: CSARDITSSNEQFF.

This clonotype has more than one count but fewer than ten. The rearrangement joins TRBV20-1 to TRBJ2-7, with 10 bases fitting TRBD2. The germline CDR1 and CDR2 sequences are DFQATT and SNEGSKA (reference sequence). The ends lost 3 bases at V and 0 bases at J; junction bases unmatched: 11. There are 17 residues in the CDR3. CDR3 nucleotide sequence: TGCAGTGCTAGCTCTAGCGGGAGAAAGGTTAGCTCCTACGAGCAGTACTTC. Translated: CSASSSGRKVSSYEQYF.

This clonotype was seen a single time. The chain uses TRBV7-2 and TRBJ2-3; D could derive from TRBD1 or TRBD2 (5 bases each). The V gene's germline CDR1 is SGHTA and CDR2 FQGNSA. The ends were cut back, 5 bases at V and 2 bases at J, with 14 bases in the middle. There are 15 residues in the CDR3. CDR3 DNA: TGTGCCAGCAGCCGCGAGGGACGAGACACAGATACGCAGTATTTT. Amino acids: CASSREGRDTDTQYF.

The chain recombines TRBV4-1 with TRBJ1-5; D is perhaps TRBD1 (5 bases). Germline values: CDR1 MGHRA, CDR2 YSYEKL. Deletions cut 3 bases from V and 2 bases from J, with 17 bases between. The CDR3 has 17 amino acids. CDR3 coding DNA: TGCGCCAGCAGCCATGCAAAGGGGAGTAGGGGCAATCAGCCCCAGCATTTT. Protein product: CASSHAKGSRGNQPQHF.

The gene calls are TRBV25-1 and TRBJ2-5; perhaps TRBD1 as D (5 bases). The tail of the sequence fits TRBJ2-7 better, so the J call may be wrong. Germline loops: CDR1 MGHDK, CDR2 SYGVNS. CDR3 size: 13 residues. For the CDR3, the DNA is TGTGCCAGCAGTGCCCTGGCCAGGGACGAGCAGTACTTC. Encoded protein: CASSALARDEQYF.

The chain links TRBV6-2 or TRBV6-3 to TRBJ2-2, with D tentatively TRBD2 (6 bases). Trimming pared 2 bases from V and 1 base from J, leaving 11 bases between. The CDR3 is made up of 16 amino acids. Germline CDR1 is MNHEY and CDR2 is SVGEGT. The CDR3 bases are TGTGCCAGCAGTTACGGGGTAGCGGTGAACACCGGGGAGCTGTTTTTT. As protein: CASSYGVAVNTGELFF.

This clonotype was counted a few times. The rearrangement joins TRBV4-2 to TRBJ2-5; 7 positions agree with TRBD2. The germline gives CDR1 LGHNA, CDR2 YNFKEQ. Trimming at V came to 3 bases and at J to 4 bases, leaving 8 bases not matched to a gene. This CDR3 is built from 15 residues. The CDR3 is CASSQGSGGGETQYF. In DNA, the CDR3 is TGTGCCAGCAGCCAGGGGTCGGGAGGCGGAGAGACCCAGTACTTC.

This clonotype has just a few counts. V usage is TRBV3-1 and J usage is TRBJ2-5; possible D gene TRBD1, 5 bases. CDR1 and CDR2 from the germline V gene are LGHDT and YNNKEL (reference sequence). V dropped 3 bases and J dropped 1 base, with 12 bases sitting between them. The length of the CDR3 is 15 residues. The DNA of the CDR3 is TGTGCCAGCAGCCATTTCAGGGAACCCCAAGAGACCCAGTACTTC. Residues: CASSHFREPQETQYF.

V and J are TRBV9 and TRBJ1-5; D possibly corresponds to TRBD1 (6 bases). Germline V gene sequence: CDR1 SGDLS, CDR2 YYNGEE. This CDR3 is 15 amino acids long. The V end lost 3 bases, the J end lost 1 base, and 11 bases lay between the germline ends. The CDR3 reads CASSASGGSNQPQHF. The CDR3 nucleotides are TGTGCCAGCAGCGCAAGTGGGGGCAGCAATCAGCCCCAGCATTTT.

This clonotype was recorded many times. The J gene is TRBJ2-5, the V gene TRBV29-1; tentative D call: TRBD2 (6 bases). V gave up 7 bases and J gave up 2 bases, with 11 bases separating them. The CDR3 runs 12 residues. Germline CDR1 and CDR2: SQVTM and ANQGSEA. CDR3 sequence (DNA): TGCAGCGGTAGGACTACACAAGAGACCCAGTACTTC. Its protein is CSGRTTQETQYF. The whole variable domain, remainder taken from reference TRBV29-1 and TRBJ2-5, is SAVISQKPSRDICQRGTSLTIQCQVDSQVTMMFWYRQQPGQSLTLIATANQGSEATYESGFVIDKFPISRPNLTFSTLTVSNMSPEDSSIYLCSGRTTQETQYFGPGTRLLVL.